The TCR beta chain described here comes from a study of blood T cell repertoires in COVID-19. From germline, CDR1 is GTSNPN and CDR2 SVGIG (reference sequence). The V gene end was trimmed by 5 bases and the J gene end by 5 bases; junction bases not matched to a gene: 9. CDR3 length: 14 amino acids. Clones were sequenced by immunoSEQ multiplex PCR, and TCRdb holds only the in-frame ones, with some missing. The table has about 36,000 clones, 70% to 80% seen once. The chain joins TRBV30 to TRBJ2-1, with TRBD2 matching over 7 bases. Sequenced sample: peripheral blood. The receptor comes from a man between 60 and 70 years old with active COVID-19. CDR3 residues: CAWQAGTTHNEQFF. In DNA form, the CDR3 reads TGTGCCTGGCAAGCCGGGACTACGCACAATGAGCAGTTCTTC.